This T cell receptor (beta chain) was captured in a study of identical twins. Whole-study findings and limits: Out-of-frame alpha sequences that twins shared showed excess low generation probability. Abundant beta clonotypes from cord blood bore fewer insertions; memory repertoires lacked this pattern.

The length of the CDR3 is 15 residues. TCRdb reprocessed the 5' RACE reads with MiXCR, giving one entry per CDR3 protein. The repertoire includes 200,000 to 250,000 distinct CDR3 sequences, approximately 12% of them detected once, and more than 3.5% sits in the top ten. Details on this clonotype: Its antigen is still unknown.

The same data also contributed to another study, on yellow fever vaccine responses in identical twins.

The J gene is TRBJ2-7, the V gene TRBV21-1; TRBD2, the table's D call, lacks a check against the DNA. TRBV21-1 is annotated as a pseudogene. The clonotype originates from a young woman in good health. The sequencing input was memory (CD45RO+) T cells sorted from blood. This chain's CDR3 is CASSSRGGQTYEQYF. Here the CDR3 DNA reads TGTGCCAGCAGCTCTCGAGGCGGGCAAACCTACGAGCAGTACTTC.